The next 26 T cell receptor beta chains were all read from a single sample in a study of T cell responses to AZD1222 COVID-19 vaccine. Produced via immunoSEQ multiplex PCR; TCRdb's table is partial and in-frame only. The sample has about 130,000 clones; roughly 94% are singletons. This sample comprised peripheral blood, obtained on day 0 of AZD1222 vaccination. The receptors come from an adult in good health.

The chain is built from TRBV4-2 and TRBJ1-2; TRBD1 agrees at 7 bases. Germline CDR1 is LGHNA and CDR2 is YNFKEQ. The V gene end was trimmed by 0 bases and the J gene end by 4 bases; junction bases not matched to a gene: 2. This CDR3 has 14 residues. CDR3 protein: CASSQERTGYGYTF. As DNA, the CDR3 is TGTGCCAGCAGCCAAGAACGGACAGGCTATGGCTACACCTTC.

The V call is TRBV5-6, the J call TRBJ1-1; TRBD1 might be the D (6 bases). This CDR3 region has 14 residues. Germline CDR1 SGHDT, CDR2 YYEEEE. Trimming cost V 5 bases and J 4 bases, with 15 bases left between them. The CDR3 loop reads CASRYRAAGTEAFF. CDR3 sequence (DNA): TGTGCCAGCAGGTACAGGGCCGCGGGCACTGAAGCTTTCTTT.

The chain links TRBV19 to TRBJ2-1; TRBD1 might be the D (7 bases). The V gene lost 3 bases and the J gene lost 6 bases, with 12 bases spanning the gap. This CDR3 contains 14 residues. The germline CDR1 and CDR2 sequences are LNHDA and SQIVND (reference sequence). This CDR3 is CASSIRQGGNEQFF. CDR3 bases: TGTGCCAGTAGTATCCGGCAGGGGGGCAATGAGCAGTTCTTC.

V usage is TRBV11-1 and J usage is TRBJ1-5; tentative D call: TRBD1 (5 bases). The germline V gene has CDR1 SGHAT and CDR2 FQDESV (reference sequence). With 2 bases removed from V and 7 bases from J, the gap between germline ends came to 9 bases. This CDR3 is built from 13 residues. CDR3 sequence reads: CASSLWEGQPQHF. CDR3 DNA: TGTGCCAGCAGCTTATGGGAGGGGCAGCCCCAGCATTTT.

This sequence joins TRBV15 and TRBJ2-4; D may match TRBD1 or TRBD2 (5 bases each). V gave up 3 bases and J gave up 8 bases, with 14 bases separating them. CDR1 LNHNV and CDR2 YYDKDF come from the germline V gene (reference sequence). This CDR3 spans 14 amino acids. Written as DNA, the CDR3 is TGTGCCACCAGCAGGGGACCTTCCGGGGACATTCAGTACTTC. As protein: CATSRGPSGDIQYF.

The chain uses TRBV24-1 and TRBJ2-2; TRBD1 or TRBD2 may be the D gene (5 bases each). Trimming left V 4 bases short and J 1 base short, with 15 bases between. Germline V CDR1 and CDR2: KGHDR, SFDVKD. This CDR3 comprises 17 residues. CDR3 bases: TGTGCCACCAGTGAAAATCCGGGACGGAAGAACACCGGGGAGCTGTTTTTT. It translates to CATSENPGRKNTGELFF.

V and J are TRBV12-3 or TRBV12-4 and TRBJ1-1; 8 bases are shared with TRBD1. The CDR3 has 12 residues. Trimming at V came to 6 bases and at J to 7 bases, leaving 4 bases not matched to a gene. The CDR3 nucleotides are TGTGCCAGCAGCCTCACAGGGGGTGAAGCTTTCTTT. Encoded protein: CASSLTGGEAFF.

This clone was observed a few times. The chain combines TRBV28 with TRBJ1-1; TRBD1 might be the D (6 bases). Trimming took off 11 bases at V and 1 base at J, with 14 bases between the two ends. This CDR3 spans 13 amino acids. Per germline, CDR1 MDHEN and CDR2 SYDVKM. CDR3 sequence (DNA): TGTGCCGGCTCACAGGGTTGGAACACTGAAGCTTTCTTT. Translating it yields CAGSQGWNTEAFF.

The V call is TRBV19, the J call TRBJ2-7; 7 bases line up with TRBD1. The CDR3 spans 14 residues. Germline trimming cut 6 bases from V and 9 bases from J; bases unmatched to any gene: 14. Per the germline V gene, CDR1 is LNHDA and CDR2 is SQIVND (reference sequence). The CDR3 DNA sequence: TGTGCCAGTAGCATACAAGAAGGGGGCGAGCGGCAGTACTTC. Its protein is CASSIQEGGERQYF. The variable domain in full, with the rest retrieved from reference TRBV19 and TRBJ2-7, is DGGITQSPKYLFRKEGQNVTLSCEQNLNHDAMYWYRQDPGQGLRLIYYSQIVNDFQKGDIAEGYSVSREKKESFPLTVTSAQKNPTAFYLCASSIQEGGERQYFGPGTRLTVT.

V usage is TRBV7-9 and J usage is TRBJ2-1; the match to TRBD1 covers 7 bases. The CDR3 is 14 amino acids. Germline V CDR1 and CDR2: SEHNR, FQNEAQ (reference sequence). The junction had 8 bases not matched to a gene; V was cut back by 4 bases and J by 8 bases. CDR3 nucleotide sequence: TGTGCCAGCAGCTCGATAGGGACAGCCGATGAGCAGTTCTTC. Protein: CASSSIGTADEQFF.

CDR3 DNA sequence: TGTGCCAGCAGCTTGGCAGGGGTACCGAACACTGAAGCTTTCTTT. Its protein product is CASSLAGVPNTEAFF. The chain uses TRBV5-4 and TRBJ1-1; the D gene is possibly TRBD1 (6 bases). V was shortened by 0 bases and J by 1 base, with 10 bases between the two germline ends. This CDR3 is built from 15 residues. Germline CDR1 SGHNT, CDR2 YYREEE (reference sequence).

The chain couples TRBV7-9 to TRBJ1-1; a possible D gene is TRBD1 (5 bases). Germline V gives CDR1 SEHNR, CDR2 FQNEAQ (reference sequence). V was shortened by 7 bases and J by 5 bases, with 17 bases between the two germline ends. This CDR3 region has 14 residues. The CDR3 protein is CASTKTRDSTEAFF. As DNA, the CDR3 is TGTGCCAGCACCAAAACCAGGGATTCGACTGAAGCTTTCTTT.

This rearrangement joins TRBV5-4 to TRBJ2-1; 7 nucleotides align to TRBD2. The V gene's germline CDR1 is SGHNT and CDR2 YYREEE (reference sequence). The ends lost 0 bases at V and 4 bases at J; junction bases unmatched: 4. The CDR3 loop spans 15 amino acids. CDR3 in DNA: TGTGCCAGCAGCTTGGATAGCGGGCGTTACAATGAGCAGTTCTTC. It codes for CASSLDSGRYNEQFF.

The chain couples TRBV10-3 to TRBJ2-3; 11 nucleotides agree with TRBD2. CDR1 and CDR2 (germline): ENHRY, SYGVKD. V lost 4 bases and J lost 6; bases outside the gene matches: 12. This CDR3 contains 17 residues. In DNA form, the CDR3 reads TGTGCCATCAGTGTGGTTCTAGCGGGGGGCCAGGGGGATACGCAGTATTTT. It translates to CAISVVLAGGQGDTQYF.

The V and J genes are TRBV13 and TRBJ1-6; D perhaps matches TRBD1 (6 bases). Germline CDR1 is PRHDT and CDR2 is FYEKMQ (reference sequence). V lost 4 bases and J 4 bases, leaving 14 bases between the germline ends. The CDR3 length is 16 residues. CDR3 DNA: TGTGCCAGCAGCTCTTGGACCAGGGGTTATAATTCACCCCTCCACTTT. Translation gives CASSSWTRGYNSPLHF.

Here the CDR3 reads CASSLTGQAGYTEAFF. DNA of the CDR3: TGTGCCAGCAGCTTAACCGGACAGGCGGGTTATACTGAAGCTTTCTTT. The V call is TRBV11-2, the J call TRBJ1-1; 7 nucleotides agree with TRBD1. The CDR3 contains 16 residues. The V gene's germline CDR1 is SGHAT and CDR2 FQNNGV. V was clipped by 2 bases and J by 5 bases; unmatched bases: 11.

V usage is TRBV12-5 and J usage is TRBJ2-6; D is unclear. This CDR3 is 13 amino acids long. Looked up from germline, CDR1 is LGHNT and CDR2 is FRNRAP. Trimming pared 7 bases from V and 0 bases from J, leaving 4 bases between. The CDR3 region is CASAASGANVLTF. DNA of the CDR3: TGTGCTAGTGCAGCCTCTGGGGCCAACGTCCTGACTTTC. Complete variable domain (other parts from reference TRBV12-5 and TRBJ2-6): DARVTQTPRHKVTEMGQEVTMRCQPILGHNTVFWYRQTMMQGLELLAYFRNRAPLDDSGMPKDRFSAEMPDATLATLKIQPSEPRDSAVYFCASAASGANVLTFGAGSRLTVL.

The chain couples TRBV5-1 to TRBJ1-1; D is undetermined. The germline CDR1 and CDR2 sequences are SGHRS and YFSETQ. The CDR3 loop spans 14 amino acids. Trimming pared 0 bases from V and 8 bases from J, leaving 14 bases between. CDR3 residues: CASSLASAGTEAFF. The CDR3 nucleotides are TGCGCCAGCAGCTTGGCGTCGGCGGGAACGGAAGCTTTCTTT. Variable domain in full (rest from reference TRBV5-1 and TRBJ1-1): KAGVTQTPRYLIKTRGQQVTLSCSPISGHRSVSWYQQTPGQGLQFLFEYFSETQRNKGNFPGRFSGRQFSNSRSEMNVSTLELGDSALYLCASSLASAGTEAFFGQGTRLTVV.

The J gene is TRBJ1-2, the V gene TRBV12-3 or TRBV12-4; D is ambiguous. Trimming shortened V by 1 base and J by 4 bases, and 4 bases separated the two germline ends. The CDR3 loop spans 12 amino acids. The CDR3 nucleotides are TGTGCCAGCAGTTTAGGGCCCTATGGCTACACCTTC. It translates to CASSLGPYGYTF.

The chain combines TRBV20-1 with TRBJ1-2; D call uncertain. Germline V gives CDR1 DFQATT, CDR2 SNEGSKA (reference sequence). V lost 3 bases to trimming and J lost 2 bases, with 13 bases between them. This CDR3 contains 14 residues. The CDR3 sequence: CSASSTAENYGYTF. The CDR3 bases are TGCAGTGCTAGTAGCACGGCAGAAAACTATGGCTACACCTTC.

The genes are TRBV3-1 (or the pseudogene TRBV3-2) and TRBJ1-2; D ambiguous. Trimming removed 0 bases from V and 0 bases from J, with 5 bases in between. This CDR3 comprises 14 residues. Germline V gene lookup returns CDR1 LGHDT and CDR2 YNNKEL (reference sequence). The CDR3 DNA is TGTGCCAGCAGCCAAGACGACCCTAACTATGGCTACACCTTC. Amino acids: CASSQDDPNYGYTF.

The J gene is TRBJ2-5, the V gene TRBV5-8, with 10 nucleotides matching TRBD2. With 1 base clipped from V and 6 bases from J, the junction kept 12 bases outside the gene matches. The germline CDR1 and CDR2 sequences are SGHTS and YDEGEE. This CDR3 contains 17 residues. The CDR3 DNA reads as TGTGCCAGCAGCTTGCGGGGTGTAGCGGGGGGTACCAAGACCCAGTACTTC. This codes for CASSLRGVAGGTKTQYF.

This chain uses TRBV29-1 with TRBJ2-7; 9 positions agree with TRBD1. This CDR3 has 14 residues. The germline gives CDR1 SQVTM, CDR2 ANQGSEA. V shed 6 bases, J shed 2 bases, and the junction held 8 bases outside the gene matches. CDR3 nucleotide sequence: TGCAGCGTGGAACCGGGACAGGGAGCCTACGAGCAGTACTTC. Protein: CSVEPGQGAYEQYF.

This sequence joins TRBV5-1 and TRBJ1-2; D is ambiguous. V lost 2 bases and J 7 bases, leaving 15 bases between the germline ends. CDR3 length: 14 amino acids. Per germline, CDR1 SGHRS and CDR2 YFSETQ. The CDR3 DNA reads as TGCGCCAGCAGCTTTGAAGCGGTCTCCGGTGGCTACACCTTC. Its protein is CASSFEAVSGGYTF.

The chain uses TRBV5-1 and TRBJ1-6, with D unclear. Between the trimmed V and J ends, which lost 0 bases and 8 bases, there was a span of 12 bases. Looked up from germline, CDR1 is SGHRS and CDR2 is YFSETQ. The CDR3 loop spans 15 amino acids. The CDR3 DNA follows: TGCGCCAGCAGCTTGGTAGCGGATGGAGATTCACCCCTCCACTTT. Translation: CASSLVADGDSPLHF.

V and J are TRBV6-5 and TRBJ1-1; D not resolved. Germline assignment: CDR1 MNHEY and CDR2 SVGAGI. Trimming pared 5 bases from V and 3 bases from J, leaving 13 bases between. This CDR3 comprises 14 residues. The CDR3 bases are TGTGCCAGCAGTCGCCGTATCATAGACACTGAAGCTTTCTTT. Translated: CASSRRIIDTEAFF.